This T cell receptor beta chain was sequenced in a study of cytomegalovirus exposure and HLA in healthy donors. Germline V gene data show CDR1 as SGDLS and CDR2 as YYNGEE. This CDR3 is built from 15 residues. The V gene end was trimmed by 4 bases and the J gene end by 5 bases; junction bases not matched to a gene: 7. Comments on this clone: As yet, its antigen is unknown.

Assay: immunoSEQ multiplex PCR; the TCRdb copy retains only in-frame clones and omits some. The data contain about 56,000 clones, 93% of them seen just once; the ten biggest clones take up around 1.7%. Findings and caveats of the study: For most TCR sequences rarity was the rule, although some public TCRs occurred in many donors.

V is TRBV9 and J is TRBJ1-4, with 8 nucleotides matching TRBD1. The TCR originated in a woman aged 18-29 years in good health and CMV-seropositive. Material: PBMCs. The CDR3 DNA follows: TGTGCCAGCAGCATCTCAGGGGGCCAAAATGAAAAACTGTTTTTT. Translating gives CASSISGGQNEKLFF.